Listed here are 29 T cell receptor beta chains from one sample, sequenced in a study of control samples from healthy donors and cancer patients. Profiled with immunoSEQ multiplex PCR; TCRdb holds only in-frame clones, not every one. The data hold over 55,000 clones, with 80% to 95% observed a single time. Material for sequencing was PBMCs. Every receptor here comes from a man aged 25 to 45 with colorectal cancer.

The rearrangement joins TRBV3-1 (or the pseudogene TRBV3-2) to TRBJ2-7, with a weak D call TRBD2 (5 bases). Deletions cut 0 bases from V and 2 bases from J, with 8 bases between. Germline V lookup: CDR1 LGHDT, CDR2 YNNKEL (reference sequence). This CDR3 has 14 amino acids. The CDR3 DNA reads TGTGCCAGCAGCCAAGAAAGCGGAGCCTACGAGCAGTACTTC. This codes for CASSQESGAYEQYF.

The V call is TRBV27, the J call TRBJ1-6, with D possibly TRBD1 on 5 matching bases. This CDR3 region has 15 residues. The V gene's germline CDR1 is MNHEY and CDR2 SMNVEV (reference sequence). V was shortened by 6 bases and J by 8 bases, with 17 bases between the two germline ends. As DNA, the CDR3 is TGTGCCAGCAGCCTCCGGGGCAGGTCAGATTCACCCCTCCACTTT. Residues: CASSLRGRSDSPLHF.

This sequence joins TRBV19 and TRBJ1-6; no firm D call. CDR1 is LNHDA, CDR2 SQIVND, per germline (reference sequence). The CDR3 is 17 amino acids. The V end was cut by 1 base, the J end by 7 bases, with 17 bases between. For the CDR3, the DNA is TGTGCCAGTAGTATAGGAAGACGCACGGGTTTAAATTCACCCCTCCACTTT. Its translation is CASSIGRRTGLNSPLHF.

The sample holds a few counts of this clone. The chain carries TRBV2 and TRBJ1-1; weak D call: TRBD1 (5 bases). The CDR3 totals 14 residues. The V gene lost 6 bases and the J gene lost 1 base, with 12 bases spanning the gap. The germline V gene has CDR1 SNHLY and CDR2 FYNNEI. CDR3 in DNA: TGTGCCAGCAGGTGGCAGGGCAGGAACACTGAAGCTTTCTTT. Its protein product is CASRWQGRNTEAFF.

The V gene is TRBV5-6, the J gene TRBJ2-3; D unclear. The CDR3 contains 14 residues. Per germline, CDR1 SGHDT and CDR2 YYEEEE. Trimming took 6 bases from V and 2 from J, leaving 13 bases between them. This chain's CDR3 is CASILLGPTDTQYF. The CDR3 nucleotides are TGTGCCAGCATCCTACTCGGACCCACAGATACGCAGTATTTT. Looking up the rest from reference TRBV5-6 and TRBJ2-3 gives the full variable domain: DAGVTQSPTHLIKTRGQQVTLRCSPKSGHDTVSWYQQALGQGPQFIFQYYEEEERQRGNFPDRFSGHQFPNYSSELNVNALLLGDSALYLCASILLGPTDTQYFGPGTRLTVL.

DNA for the CDR3: TGTGCCAGCAGCGCCCCAGGGAACTATGGCTACACCTTC. Translation: CASSAPGNYGYTF. The V call is TRBV9, the J call TRBJ1-2, with D possibly TRBD1 on 5 matching bases. Between the trimmed V and J ends, which lost 3 bases and 2 bases, there was a span of 8 bases. The germline gives CDR1 SGDLS, CDR2 YYNGEE. The CDR3 has 13 residues.

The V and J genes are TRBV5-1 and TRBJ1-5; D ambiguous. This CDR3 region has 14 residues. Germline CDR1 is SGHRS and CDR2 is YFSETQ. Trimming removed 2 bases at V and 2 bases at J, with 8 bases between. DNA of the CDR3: TGCGCCAGCAGCTTTGATGGTGGCAATCAGCCCCAGCATTTT. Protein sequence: CASSFDGGNQPQHF.

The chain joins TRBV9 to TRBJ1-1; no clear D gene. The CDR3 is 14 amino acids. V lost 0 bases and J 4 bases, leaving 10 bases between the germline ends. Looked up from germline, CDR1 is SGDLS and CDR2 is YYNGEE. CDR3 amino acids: CASSVDAGSTEAFF. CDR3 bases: TGTGCCAGCAGCGTAGATGCGGGGTCCACTGAAGCTTTCTTT.

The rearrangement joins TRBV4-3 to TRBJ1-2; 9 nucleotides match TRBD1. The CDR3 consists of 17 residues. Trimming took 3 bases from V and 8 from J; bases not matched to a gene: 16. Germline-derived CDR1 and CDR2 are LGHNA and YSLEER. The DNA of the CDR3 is TGCGCCAGCAGCCACCTCAACCGGGACAGGGCAGTGAGGGGCTACACCTTC. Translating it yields CASSHLNRDRAVRGYTF.

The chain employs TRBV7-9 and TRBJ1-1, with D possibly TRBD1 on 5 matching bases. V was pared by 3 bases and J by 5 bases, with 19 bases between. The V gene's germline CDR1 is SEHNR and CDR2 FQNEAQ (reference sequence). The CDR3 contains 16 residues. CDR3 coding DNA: TGTGCCAGCAGCTTTTCCCTTGTTGGCGGGGCTACTGAAGCTTTCTTT. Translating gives CASSFSLVGGATEAFF. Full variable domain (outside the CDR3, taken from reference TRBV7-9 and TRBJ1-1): DTGVSQNPRHKITKRGQNVTFRCDPISEHNRLYWYRQTLGQGPEFLTYFQNEAQLEKSRLLSDRFSAERPKGSFSTLEIQRTEQGDSAMYLCASSFSLVGGATEAFFGQGTRLTVV.

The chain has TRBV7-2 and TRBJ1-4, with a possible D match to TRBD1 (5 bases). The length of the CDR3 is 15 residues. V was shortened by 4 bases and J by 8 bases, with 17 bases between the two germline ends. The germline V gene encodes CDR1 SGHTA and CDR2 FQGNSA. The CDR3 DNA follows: TGTGCCAGCAGCTCCGGGGCAGCCCCCTACGAAAAACTGTTTTTT. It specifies CASSSGAAPYEKLFF.

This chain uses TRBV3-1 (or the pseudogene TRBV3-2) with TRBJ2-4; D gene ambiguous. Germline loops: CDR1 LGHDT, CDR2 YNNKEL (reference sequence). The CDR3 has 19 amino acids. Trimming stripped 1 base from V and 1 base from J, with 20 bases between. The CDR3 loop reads CASSQGLPSPVKAKNIQYF. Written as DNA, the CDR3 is TGTGCCAGCAGCCAAGGACTGCCGAGCCCAGTAAAGGCCAAAAACATTCAGTACTTC.

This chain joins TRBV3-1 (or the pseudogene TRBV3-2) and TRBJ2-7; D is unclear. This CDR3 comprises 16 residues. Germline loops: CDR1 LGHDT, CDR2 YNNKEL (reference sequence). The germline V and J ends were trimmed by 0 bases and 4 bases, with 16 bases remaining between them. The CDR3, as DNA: TGTGCCAGCAGCCAAGAATTGTTAGGGATAGCTTACGAGCAGTACTTC. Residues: CASSQELLGIAYEQYF.

In DNA, the CDR3 is TGCGCCAGCAGCTGGGGGATCCAAGAGACCCAGTACTTC. It translates to CASSWGIQETQYF. The gene calls are TRBV5-1 and TRBJ2-5; either TRBD1 or TRBD2 may fit D (5 bases each). Germline CDR1 SGHRS, CDR2 YFSETQ. This CDR3 is 13 amino acids long. Deletions cut 3 bases from V and 1 base from J, with 7 bases between.

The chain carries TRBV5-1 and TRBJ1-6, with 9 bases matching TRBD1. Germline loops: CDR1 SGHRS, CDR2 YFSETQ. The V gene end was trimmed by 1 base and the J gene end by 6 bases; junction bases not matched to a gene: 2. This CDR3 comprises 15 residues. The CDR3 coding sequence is TGCGCCAGCAGCTTGACAGGGGGCGTTAATTCACCCCTCCACTTT. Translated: CASSLTGGVNSPLHF.

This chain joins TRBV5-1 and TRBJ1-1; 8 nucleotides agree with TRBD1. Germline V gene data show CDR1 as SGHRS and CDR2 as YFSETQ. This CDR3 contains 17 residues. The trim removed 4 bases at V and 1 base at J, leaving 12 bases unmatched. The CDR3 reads CASSLGQGAPANTEAFF. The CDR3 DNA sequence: TGCGCCAGCAGCCTGGGGCAGGGGGCTCCCGCGAACACTGAAGCTTTCTTT.

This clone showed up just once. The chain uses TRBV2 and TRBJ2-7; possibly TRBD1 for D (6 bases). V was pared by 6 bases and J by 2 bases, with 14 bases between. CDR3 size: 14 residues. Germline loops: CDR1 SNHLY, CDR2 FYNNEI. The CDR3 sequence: CASSLQGRAYEQYF. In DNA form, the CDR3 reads TGTGCCAGCAGCCTACAGGGAAGGGCCTACGAGCAGTACTTC.

The CDR3 loop reads CATSDLMDGYEQYF. In DNA form, the CDR3 reads TGTGCCACCAGTGATTTGATGGACGGCTACGAGCAGTACTTC. The V gene is TRBV24-1, the J gene TRBJ2-7, with D unresolved. V was pared by 0 bases and J by 3 bases, with 8 bases between. The germline V gene encodes CDR1 KGHDR and CDR2 SFDVKD. The CDR3 covers 14 residues.

CDR3 nucleotide sequence: TGTGCCAGCAGCCCAGGACTAGCGGAAGAGACCCAGTACTTC. It codes for CASSPGLAEETQYF. This chain connects TRBV7-2 to TRBJ2-5; 10 bases agree with TRBD2. CDR3 length: 14 residues. V gave up 5 bases and J gave up 3 bases; unmatched junction bases: 3. Germline values: CDR1 SGHTA, CDR2 FQGNSA.

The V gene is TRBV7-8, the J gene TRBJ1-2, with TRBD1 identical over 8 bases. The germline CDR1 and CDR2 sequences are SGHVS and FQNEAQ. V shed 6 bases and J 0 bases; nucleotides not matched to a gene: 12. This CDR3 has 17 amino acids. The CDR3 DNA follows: TGTGCCAGCAGTTACGGGACAGGCGCGAACTCTAACTATGGCTACACCTTC. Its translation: CASSYGTGANSNYGYTF.

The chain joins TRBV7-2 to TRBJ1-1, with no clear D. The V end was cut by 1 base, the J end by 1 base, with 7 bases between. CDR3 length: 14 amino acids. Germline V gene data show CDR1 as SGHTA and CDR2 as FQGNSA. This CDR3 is CASSLVSGNTEAFF. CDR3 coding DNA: TGTGCCAGCAGCTTAGTGTCAGGGAACACTGAAGCTTTCTTT.

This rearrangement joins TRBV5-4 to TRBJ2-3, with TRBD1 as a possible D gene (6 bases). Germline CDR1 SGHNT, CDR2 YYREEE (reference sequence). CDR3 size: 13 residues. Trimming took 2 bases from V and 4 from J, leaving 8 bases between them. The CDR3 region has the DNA TGTGCCAGCAGCTTACAGGGCCCAGATACGCAGTATTTT. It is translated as CASSLQGPDTQYF.

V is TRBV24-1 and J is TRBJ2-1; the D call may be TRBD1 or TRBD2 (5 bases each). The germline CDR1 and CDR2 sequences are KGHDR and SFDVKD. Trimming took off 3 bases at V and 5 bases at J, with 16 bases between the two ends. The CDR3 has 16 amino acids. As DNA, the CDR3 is TGTGCCACCAGTGATACCGGGGCTCAGACAAACAATGAGCAGTTCTTC. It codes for CATSDTGAQTNNEQFF.

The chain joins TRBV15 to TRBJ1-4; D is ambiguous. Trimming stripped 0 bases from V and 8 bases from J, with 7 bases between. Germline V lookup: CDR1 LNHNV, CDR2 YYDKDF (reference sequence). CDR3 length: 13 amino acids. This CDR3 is CATSRDEWEKLFF. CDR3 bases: TGTGCCACCAGCAGAGATGAGTGGGAAAAACTGTTTTTT.

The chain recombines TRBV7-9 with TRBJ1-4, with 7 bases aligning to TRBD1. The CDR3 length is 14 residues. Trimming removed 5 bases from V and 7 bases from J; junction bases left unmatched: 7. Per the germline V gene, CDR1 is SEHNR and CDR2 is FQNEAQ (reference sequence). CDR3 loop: CASSQGTDGEKLFF. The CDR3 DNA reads TGTGCCAGCAGCCAAGGGACAGATGGTGAAAAACTGTTTTTT.

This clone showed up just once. The CDR3 coding sequence is TGCGCCAGCAGCACTGGACAGGGTGGCCACGAGCAGTACTTC. Its translation: CASSTGQGGHEQYF. The chain uses TRBV5-1 and TRBJ2-7; TRBD1 matches at 8 bases. V trimming: 4 bases; J trimming: 5 bases; junction bases outside the gene matches: 8. The CDR3 loop spans 14 amino acids. Germline V lookup: CDR1 SGHRS, CDR2 YFSETQ.

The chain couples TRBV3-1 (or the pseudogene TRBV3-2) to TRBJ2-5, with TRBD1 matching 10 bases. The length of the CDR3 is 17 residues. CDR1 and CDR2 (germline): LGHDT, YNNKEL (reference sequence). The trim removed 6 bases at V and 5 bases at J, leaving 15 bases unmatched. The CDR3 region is CASSLMTGTGVSETQYF. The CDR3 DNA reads TGTGCCAGCAGTCTTATGACCGGGACAGGGGTCTCGGAGACCCAGTACTTC.

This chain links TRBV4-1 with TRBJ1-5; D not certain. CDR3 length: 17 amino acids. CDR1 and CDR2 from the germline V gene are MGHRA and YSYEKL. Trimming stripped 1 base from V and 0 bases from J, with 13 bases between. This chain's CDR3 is CASSQAYLSISNQPQHF. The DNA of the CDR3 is TGCGCCAGCAGCCAAGCTTATTTGAGCATTAGCAATCAGCCCCAGCATTTT.

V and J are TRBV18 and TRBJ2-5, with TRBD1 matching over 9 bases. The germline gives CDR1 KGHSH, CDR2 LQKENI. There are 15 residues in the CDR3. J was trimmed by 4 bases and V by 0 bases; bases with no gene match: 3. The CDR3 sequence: CASSPPGTGTETQYF. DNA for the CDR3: TGTGCCAGCTCACCACCGGGGACAGGGACAGAGACCCAGTACTTC.